This T cell receptor (beta chain) was observed in a study of PD-1 blockade in classical Hodgkin lymphoma (TCRdb year 2020). About the investigation overall: Nivolumab dosing was 3 mg/kg intravenously every 2 weeks, continuing until either disease progression or unacceptable toxicity. To define a peripheral blood immune signature of response to PD-1 blockade in classical Hodgkin lymphoma, the study combined TCR beta sequencing with CyTOF.

The CDR3 runs 16 amino acids, cysteine and phenylalanine included. Only the CDR3 DNA is retained, 48 bases long and in frame from the first base. Trimming takes 3 bases from V and 5 bases from J, and the germline ends sit 19 bases apart. Looking up the germline V gene yields CDR1 SGHTA and CDR2 FQGNSA. Paper-wide results and their limitations: The study was restricted to a single clinical trial cohort, and the causes of repertoire differences, possibly disease activity or prior therapy, were left undefined. Lower diversity was seen in patients whose nivolumab began less than 1 year after ASCT, and these patients were left out of later analyses so that immune reconstitution would not confound the results. CD4+ but not CD8+ TCR diversity rose significantly by C4D1 (p=0.0027 vs p=0.16), most apparent in complete responders (p=0.02). Among trial patients, those achieving complete response had baseline diversity similar to that of newly diagnosed patients, while diversity was significantly lower in partial responders and progressors. Baseline TCR diversity was reported to be lower in newly diagnosed patients than in healthy donors and to be lower still in relapsed/refractory patients.

Notes on this clone: Its recognized antigen is unknown. Base qualities were left out, and no much larger clone turns up one base away.

The Qiagen DNeasy kit was used to extract genomic DNA both from unsorted PBMCs and from the negatively selected CD4+ and CD8+ fractions. TCR beta CDR3 regions were subjected to amplification by immunoSEQ multiplex PCR with primers that anneal to V and J segments. A synthetic immune receptor repertoire was used to minimize amplification bias, and remaining bias was computationally removed after sequencing. In the authors' own workflow: Custom Python scripts were used to quantify repertoire diversity as the Shannon entropy index. The unsorted, CD4+ and CD8+ repertoires were each analyzed separately, with the exception of combined analyses, where CD4+ and CD8+ sequences were merged in silico. A clone counted as expanded when the clone's frequency after treatment rose at least 2-fold relative to C1D1, and clones undetected at baseline were given a pseudocount of 0.5. Clones with 0 or 1 copy at C1D1 were classified as singleton clones, and clones with 2 or more copies were classified as non-singleton clones. By matching protein sequences in sorted samples from the same patient, clones expanded in unsorted samples were annotated as CD4+, CD8+ or unknown. Wilcoxon tests were applied to paired samples to test diversity changes from C1D1 to C4D1. Here the immuneACCESS table is served through TCRdb, limited to in-frame sequences with V and J called. Missing clones are a known gap in these copies; in checked studies unresolved V genes cover under half, and the rest lacks a known reason. The V and J calls and clone size were taken over from that table, and D and trimming were inferred from the DNA. This sample holds around 91,000 clones; around nine tenths were observed only once. Jointly, the top ten make up around 20% of the sample.

In light of the paper, this sample's time point label describes: cycle 1 day 1 (C1D1), immediately before nivolumab initiation. Every trial patient had relapsed after autologous stem cell transplantation, and cohorts A, B and C differed in prior brentuximab vedotin exposure. A total of around 60 patients with relapsed/refractory classical Hodgkin lymphoma made up the trial cohort, and each patient's best overall response was complete response, partial response or progressive disease. In the multi-cohort phase II CheckMate 205 trial, trial patients received single-agent nivolumab. Best overall response was determined by an independent review committee according to the 2007 International Working Group response criteria. Trial PBMCs were collected immediately before nivolumab initiation (C1D1) and during therapy at cycle 2 day 1 and cycle 4 day 1. Peripheral blood was collected in 8 mL Vacutainer Cell Preparation Tubes, from which PBMCs were isolated by centrifugation and then cryopreserved.

The sequence is built from TRBV7-2 and TRBJ1-2; TRBD1 is a weak D gene call, 6 bases matching. This specimen was peripheral blood mononuclear cells (PBMCs), taken at baseline. The clonotype was recovered from a human donor with classical Hodgkin lymphoma. The CDR3 in this case is CASSLDTGTGLYGYTF. DNA sequence: TGTGCCAGCAGCTTGGATACCGGTACAGGGCTTTATGGCTACACCTTC.